This T cell receptor (beta chain) was captured in a study of Ad26.COV2.S vaccination and SARS-CoV-2 variants. Study background: The vaccine Ad26.COV2.S was put into the muscle once, or twice with 56 days between.

The treatment denotes: 15 to 20 received Ad26.COV2.S at low or high dose, single or two shots; 5 received placebo; per-sample allocation not given. The samples date from day 63 after the first vaccine or placebo injection. Assay used: immunoSEQ multiplex PCR; TCRdb lists only in-frame clones, some missing. Found here are 200,000 to 300,000 clones, roughly 89% of them singletons; the top ten hold roughly 3%. This clone was recorded once. No antigen is known for it. CDR1 LNHNV and CDR2 YYDKDF come from the germline V gene (reference sequence). This CDR3 is 19 amino acids long. With V trimmed by 3 bases and J by 0 bases, 10 bases remained unmatched. Study-wide points: Researchers reported similar non-spike TCR breadth in vaccine and placebo recipients.

The specimen was peripheral blood, collected in a trial of Ad26.COV2.S vaccine versus placebo. This clonotype was sampled from a person between 18 and 65 years old who received the Ad26.COV2.S COVID-19 vaccine or a placebo. The chain carries TRBV15 and TRBJ2-3; 12 nucleotides align to TRBD2. The CDR3 DNA is TGTGCCACCAGCAGGAGGGACCTAGCGGGGGGGCCTAGCACAGATACGCAGTATTTT. This sequence encodes CATSRRDLAGGPSTDTQYF.